The rows below give T cell receptor beta chains drawn from one sample of a study of regulatory T cells in long-lasting Graves disease. TCRdb redid the calling of the multiplex PCR reads with MiXCR, one entry per CDR3 protein. This table holds roughly 400,000 distinct CDR3 sequences, under 25% found once. This specimen consisted of peripheral blood mononuclear cells (PBMCs), obtained when the disease was refractory, from a patient treated with antithyroid drugs. The receptors stem from a female donor with Graves disease. CDR3s include the opening cysteine and the closing phenylalanine or tryptophan. D genes are given only for firm matches. Rows give clone size only sometimes, using once, few, many, or a class for an expanded clone.

clone_size j_call cdr3_length v_call d_call cdr3_nt cdr3_aa
few TRBJ1-4 14 TRBV18 NA TGTGCCAGCTCACCACTTCAGGGTAATGAAAAACTGTTTTTT CASSPLQGNEKLFF
many TRBJ2-6 17 TRBV5-1 TRBD1 TGCGCCAGCAGCTCTTCAGGACAGGCCTCTGGGGCCAACGTCCTGACTTTC CASSSSGQASGANVLTF
NA TRBJ2-5 15 TRBV5-1 NA TGCGCCAGCAGCATCCGTGGGACCAGCCAAGAGACCCAGTACTTC CASSIRGTSQETQYF
once TRBJ1-1 16 TRBV5-4 NA TGTGCCAGCAGCTTACCAGGAGCTGTTGCGGACACTGAAGCTTTCTTT CASSLPGAVADTEAFF
NA TRBJ2-2 11 TRBV19 NA TGTGCCAGCACGACAGCCGGGGAGCTGTTTTTT CASTTAGELFF
many TRBJ1-1 14 TRBV28 NA TGTGCCAGCAGATGGGGACCGTTGAACACTGAAGCTTTCTTT CASRWGPLNTEAFF
NA TRBJ2-5 16 TRBV7-2 NA TGTGCCAGCAGCTTAGCGGGGCGGTTGAGGGCGGAGACCCAGTACTTC CASSLAGRLRAETQYF
many TRBJ1-5 16 TRBV28 NA TGTGCCAGCAGCTTTGCCGGGACGAAAGGCAATCAGCCCCAGCATTTT CASSFAGTKGNQPQHF
many TRBJ2-7 16 TRBV28 TRBD2 TGTGCCAGCAGTTCTCGGGTAGCGGGAGGACCCCCCGAGCAGTACTTC CASSSRVAGGPPEQYF
many TRBJ2-5 15 TRBV6-1 NA TGTGCCAGCACCCACAGGGCCCGGTCGAGAGAGACCCAGTACTTC CASTHRARSRETQYF
NA TRBJ1-5 15 TRBV7-3 TRBD1 TGTGCCAGCAGATTGCGACAGGGCGGCAATCAGCCCCAGCATTTT CASRLRQGGNQPQHF
NA TRBJ2-7 15 TRBV5-4 NA TGTGCCAGCAGCCCTCCGGGGCCGAACTCCTACGAGCAGTACTTC CASSPPGPNSYEQYF
NA TRBJ1-6 16 TRBV19 NA TGTGCCAGTAGTATCGGATCTGGGGGCTCGAATTCACCCCTCCACTTT CASSIGSGGSNSPLHF
few TRBJ2-2 12 TRBV29-1 NA TGCAGCGACCGGCCCCCGAGCGGGGAGCTGTTTTTT CSDRPPSGELFF
many TRBJ1-1 13 TRBV28 TRBD1 TGTGCCACCACGGGACAGGGTGACACTGAAGCTTTCTTT CATTGQGDTEAFF
many TRBJ1-2 14 TRBV6-2/TRBV6-3 NA TGTGCCAGCAGGACCTCGGGGGCCGCCTATGGCTACACCTTC CASRTSGAAYGYTF
few TRBJ2-7 14 TRBV19 NA TGTGCCAGTAGTAGGGGCCCAGCATCTTACGAGCAGTACTTC CASSRGPASYEQYF
many TRBJ1-1 15 TRBV7-9 TRBD1 TGTGCCAGCAATCTACAGGGGGCGCCCAACACTGAAGCTTTCTTT CASNLQGAPNTEAFF
NA TRBJ2-1 17 TRBV28 TRBD2 TGTGCCAGCAGCTCCCTGACTAGCGGGAGGATCCTCAATGAGCAGTTCTTC CASSSLTSGRILNEQFF
few TRBJ2-5 13 TRBV6-1 NA TGTGCTTCAAAGAGCCTTACGGCAGAGACCCAGTACTTC CASKSLTAETQYF
few TRBJ2-4 16 TRBV20-1 NA TGCAGTGTTCGCAGCGCCCGGGAGTGGTCCAAAAACATTCAGTACTTC CSVRSAREWSKNIQYF
NA TRBJ1-1 12 TRBV6-2/TRBV6-3 NA TGTGCCAGCAGAAGGGGTGGTAATGAAGCTTTCTTT CASRRGGNEAFF
few TRBJ2-7 14 TRBV7-6 NA TGTGCCAGCAGCTTCCGACTAGATGGCTACGAGCAGTACTTC CASSFRLDGYEQYF
many TRBJ2-2 16 TRBV2 NA TGTGCCAGCAATGGGGGGGCGGGAGTACGCACCGGGGAGCTGTTTTTT CASNGGAGVRTGELFF
few TRBJ2-7 15 TRBV5-5 TRBD1 TGTGCCAGCAGCCCCCGGGACAGGGAAATCCACGAGCAGTACTTC CASSPRDREIHEQYF
many TRBJ1-5 16 TRBV7-8 TRBD1 TGTGCCAGCAGCTTATTCGGGACAGGGAGCAATCAGCCCCAGCATTTT CASSLFGTGSNQPQHF
NA TRBJ2-2 16 TRBV7-9 TRBD1 TGTGCCAGCAGCTTAGAGGGACAGGGGGCCTCCGGGGAGCTGTTTTTT CASSLEGQGASGELFF
many TRBJ1-1 15 TRBV27 NA TGTGCCAGCAGTTTAAGGGGGGGCGCGGTGACTGAAGCTTTCTTT CASSLRGGAVTEAFF
many TRBJ2-7 15 TRBV7-2 NA TGTGCCAGCCAGGACAGAACAAAAAGCTCCTACGAGCAGTACTTC CASQDRTKSSYEQYF
many TRBJ1-4 14 TRBV28 TRBD1 TGTGCCAGCAGGCAGGGGGGGCAAAATGAAAAACTGTTTTTT CASRQGGQNEKLFF
NA TRBJ2-7 13 TRBV20-1 TRBD1 TGCAGTGCCAAGACAGGGCGATCCTACGAGCAGTACTTC CSAKTGRSYEQYF
many TRBJ2-5 15 TRBV11-2 TRBD2 TGTGCCAGCAGCAAAGAGGGGAGGGCCCAAGAGACCCAGTACTTC CASSKEGRAQETQYF
many TRBJ2-5 15 TRBV6-2/TRBV6-3 TRBD1 TGTGCCAGCAGTATCTCACAGGGGCAAGGAGAGACCCAGTACTTC CASSISQGQGETQYF
few TRBJ1-1 15 TRBV10-3 TRBD1 TGTGCCATCAAAGGGACAGGGGGTCGGGACACTGAAGCTTTCTTT CAIKGTGGRDTEAFF
many TRBJ2-5 17 TRBV28 TRBD1 TGTGCCAGCAGTTCCACCTTCGGGAAGGGGGCGGGAGAGACCCAGTACTTC CASSSTFGKGAGETQYF
many TRBJ2-7 13 TRBV27 NA TGTGCCAGCAGTTTAACCATGGGGTACGAGCAGTACTTC CASSLTMGYEQYF
many TRBJ2-5 13 TRBV6-1 NA TGTGCCAGCAGTCGGTGGATGGGGGAGACCCAGTACTTC CASSRWMGETQYF
NA TRBJ1-1 15 TRBV3-1 NA TGTGCCAGCAGCCCCCGGGTAGGGGGGGCCACTGAAGCTTTCTTT CASSPRVGGATEAFF
NA TRBJ2-7 13 TRBV30 NA TGTGCCTGGAGTGTACAGAGGGGGAGAGAGCAGTACTTC CAWSVQRGREQYF
many TRBJ1-2 14 TRBV7-9 TRBD1 TGTGCCAGCAGCTTAGAGGGGGCCTACTATGGCTACACCTTC CASSLEGAYYGYTF
many TRBJ1-5 13 TRBV12-3/TRBV12-4 NA TGTGCCAGCAGTCTGACAGCCAGACAGCCCCAGCATTTT CASSLTARQPQHF
NA TRBJ1-1 15 TRBV2 TRBD1 TGTGTCAGCAGTGCAAAGACAGGGCGGGACACTGAAGCTTTCTTT CVSSAKTGRDTEAFF
NA TRBJ2-2 16 TRBV4-1 NA TGCGCCAGCAGCCAAGAGGCTAGCAGAAACACCGGGGAGCTGTTTTTT CASSQEASRNTGELFF
few TRBJ2-7 13 TRBV25-1 NA TGTGCCAGCGGGGCGGACGGCTCCTACGAGCAGTACTTC CASGADGSYEQYF
few TRBJ1-2 12 TRBV4-1 TRBD1 TGCGCCAGCAGCAAGACAGGGTCTGGCTACACCTTC CASSKTGSGYTF
many TRBJ2-7 13 TRBV27 NA TGTGCCAGCAGCCCGGACTATGGCTACGAGCAGTACTTC CASSPDYGYEQYF
few TRBJ1-3 14 TRBV7-2 TRBD1 TGTGCCAGCAGCTTTGGGACAGGACGAAACACCATATATTTT CASSFGTGRNTIYF